The 10 T cell receptor beta chains reported below all come from one sample, sequenced in a study of response to subunit inactivated influenza vaccine. TCRdb re-called the RT-PCR reads with MiXCR, one entry per CDR3 protein. The sample includes 800,000 or so distinct CDR3 sequences, around 20% of them seen just once. The sample consisted of PBMCs from blood, taken roughly 5 days after vaccination. The receptors originated from a man aged 45-65 years who received an inactivated influenza vaccine.

The chain recombines TRBV5-1 with TRBJ2-7; 9 bases are a match to TRBD1. Germline V CDR1 and CDR2: SGHRS, YFSETQ. There are 15 residues in the CDR3. After removal of 4 bases from V and 5 bases from J, the junction contained 10 bases not matched to a gene. Here the CDR3 reads CASSIGTGFFNEQYF. The CDR3 region has the DNA TGCGCCAGCAGCATAGGGACAGGGTTTTTCAACGAGCAGTACTTC. Combining the CDR3 with reference TRBV5-1 and TRBJ2-7 gives the whole variable domain KAGVTQTPRYLIKTRGQQVTLSCSPISGHRSVSWYQQTPGQGLQFLFEYFSETQRNKGNFPGRFSGRQFSNSRSEMNVSTLELGDSALYLCASSIGTGFFNEQYFGPGTRLTVT.

The chain carries TRBV6-1 and TRBJ2-1, with TRBD2 matching 7 bases. CDR3 length equals 15 residues. V was clipped by 4 bases and J by 4 bases; unmatched bases: 7. CDR1 and CDR2 (germline): MNHNS, SASEGT. CDR3 DNA: TGTGCCAGCAGTGCTGGCCTAGCGGTATACAATGAGCAGTTCTTC. It is translated as CASSAGLAVYNEQFF.

This chain links TRBV20-1 with TRBJ2-7; TRBD2 might be the D (5 bases). The V gene lost 1 base and the J gene lost 6 bases, with 10 bases spanning the gap. Germline CDR1 is DFQATT and CDR2 is SNEGSKA (reference sequence). The CDR3 spans 12 residues. The CDR3 DNA follows: TGCAGTGCTAGAGTTGGAGGAGCCGAGCAGTACTTC. Translated: CSARVGGAEQYF.

In this sample, this clonotype turned up a few times. The chain joins TRBV28 to TRBJ2-2, with 10 bases aligning to TRBD2. The CDR3 is 18 residues long. V lost 7 bases to trimming and J lost 3 bases; unmatched junction nucleotides: 14. Germline CDR1 and CDR2: MDHEN and SYDVKM. For the CDR3, the DNA is TGTGCCAGCACCGGCAGGGCTAGCGGGGGAGGTTACACCGGGGAGCTGTTTTTT. It is translated as CASTGRASGGGYTGELFF.

The chain recombines TRBV7-2 with TRBJ2-1; D possibly corresponds to TRBD2 (5 bases). The CDR3 has 16 residues. The V end lost 0 bases, the J end lost 0 bases, and 9 bases lay between the germline ends. Per the germline V gene, CDR1 is SGHTA and CDR2 is FQGNSA. The CDR3 DNA reads as TGTGCCAGCAGCTTAGCTGAACTAGGCTCCTACAATGAGCAGTTCTTC. Translated, it gives CASSLAELGSYNEQFF. The whole variable domain, filled in from reference TRBV7-2 and TRBJ2-1, reads GAGVSQSPSNKVTEKGKDVELRCDPISGHTALYWYRQSLGQGLEFLIYFQGNSAPDKSGLPSDRFSAERTGGSVSTLTIQRTQQEDSAVYLCASSLAELGSYNEQFFGPGTRLTVL.

This clonotype was seen only a few times. The genes are TRBV24-1 and TRBJ2-5, with TRBD1 matching 8 bases. This CDR3 is built from 17 residues. The germline gives CDR1 KGHDR, CDR2 SFDVKD. Trimming at V came to 5 bases and at J to 5 bases, leaving 15 bases not matched to a gene. The CDR3 protein is CATSALPGTGWEETQYF. CDR3 bases: TGTGCCACCAGTGCCCTCCCTGGGACAGGATGGGAGGAGACCCAGTACTTC.

This clonotype was seen a handful of times. The genes are TRBV10-2 and TRBJ2-1; TRBD1 matches at 7 bases. The junction had 10 bases not matched to a gene; V was cut back by 6 bases and J by 5 bases. This CDR3 has 15 residues. Germline lookup yields CDR1 WSHSY and CDR2 SAAADI. Written as DNA, the CDR3 is TGCGCCAGCAGCCAGAGACAGGGCAACAACAATGAGCAGTTCTTC. Protein product: CASSQRQGNNNEQFF.

This clonotype was counted between two and nine times. V usage is TRBV3-1 and J usage is TRBJ2-2; D gene ambiguous. The ends were cut back, 4 bases at V and 6 bases at J, with 21 bases in the middle. The CDR3 runs 17 residues. Germline lookup yields CDR1 LGHDT and CDR2 YNNKEL (reference sequence). CDR3 sequence: CASSLLTTRRGAGELFF. The CDR3, as DNA: TGTGCCAGCAGCCTCCTGACGACCAGACGAGGTGCCGGGGAGCTGTTTTTT.

The V and J genes are TRBV27 and TRBJ2-7, with a possible D match to TRBD1 (5 bases). V was clipped by 5 bases and J by 6 bases, with 11 bases between them. Germline V gene lookup returns CDR1 MNHEY and CDR2 SMNVEV (reference sequence). The CDR3 runs to 12 residues. The CDR3 loop reads CASSPQGSEQYF. The CDR3 bases are TGTGCCAGCAGTCCGCAGGGAAGCGAGCAGTACTTC.

This clonotype was recorded many times. The rearrangement joins TRBV12-3 or TRBV12-4 to TRBJ2-7; D may be TRBD1 (6 bases). This CDR3 region has 13 residues. V was trimmed by 5 bases and J by 3 bases, leaving 11 bases between them. This chain's CDR3 is CASSLTGVYEQYF. CDR3 DNA sequence: TGTGCCAGCAGTCTGACAGGAGTCTACGAGCAGTACTTC.